This T cell receptor (beta chain) came from a study of T cell responses to AZD1222 COVID-19 vaccine. Study background: Pooled samples include second doses given at about 4 or 12 weeks.

The repertoire was sequenced with immunoSEQ multiplex PCR; TCRdb's copy has only in-frame clones and lacks some. Here the sample spans 90,000 to 100,000 clones, 88% being singletons. Whole-study results and caveats: Researchers report vaccine-associated CD4 TCRs spanning spike, with dominance at 160-218 and 743-854. Two doses of AZD1222 preceded a rise in Spike-specific TCR breadth and depth. Reports indicate that nearly half of spike-specific TCRs are directed at unmutated variant regions.

This CDR3 contains 16 residues. Germline V gene lookup returns CDR1 MNHEY and CDR2 SVGEGT. This clone was picked up a small number of times. Antigen: not known. Mismatch with germline at one junction end may stem from a read error. The rearrangement joins TRBV6-2 or TRBV6-3 to TRBJ2-4; either TRBD1 or TRBD2 may fit D (5 bases each). The sequencing here drew on peripheral blood, taken on day 0 of AZD1222 vaccination. This receptor was identified in an adult in good health. The CDR3 protein is CASSYSGDGARNIQYF. The CDR3, as DNA: TGTGCCAGCAGTTACTCTGGGGACGGGGCCAGAAACATTCAGTACTTC.